These 30 T cell receptor beta chains originate from one sample sequenced in a study of blood T cells in healthy people across ages. Alongside a J-beta primer mix, a sample-barcoded 5' primer served in a second PCR lasting roughly 6 to 11 cycles. MiXCR, run by TCRdb on the 5' RACE reads, gives a single entry per CDR3 protein. Among about 650,000 distinct CDR3 sequences listed, about 30% were seen once. Specimen: blood. The receptors derive from a woman older than 75 in good health.

This clonotype was seen ten or more times. The chain employs TRBV7-6 and TRBJ1-1, with D possibly TRBD1 on 5 matching bases. The V end lost 1 base, the J end lost 4 bases, and 13 bases lay between the germline ends. CDR1 and CDR2 (germline): SGHVS, FNYEAQ. There are 15 residues in the CDR3. CDR3 in DNA: TGTGCCAGCAGCTTAGAGGGGCCCCGGAGCACTGAAGCTTTCTTT. Amino acid sequence: CASSLEGPRSTEAFF.

The chain has TRBV3-1 and TRBJ1-5, with D uncertain. Trimming left V 8 bases short and J 0 bases short, with 11 bases between. The CDR3 sequence is 14 residues long. Germline CDR1 is LGHDT and CDR2 is YNNKEL (reference sequence). The CDR3 sequence: CASQGRNSNQPQHF. CDR3 in DNA: TGTGCCAGCCAAGGCCGGAATAGCAATCAGCCCCAGCATTTT.

This clonotype was detected many times. The J gene is TRBJ2-3, the V gene TRBV20-1; 7 bases are a match to TRBD1. The CDR3 covers 15 residues. Per the germline V gene, CDR1 is DFQATT and CDR2 is SNEGSKA (reference sequence). The ends lost 3 bases at V and 2 bases at J; junction bases unmatched: 8. The CDR3 nucleotides are TGCAGTGCTAGGTGGGACAGCGGCTTCACAGATACGCAGTATTTT. It yields the protein CSARWDSGFTDTQYF.

This rearrangement joins TRBV7-2 to TRBJ1-2; maybe TRBD1 (5 bases). Trimming shortened V by 5 bases and J by 7 bases, and 17 bases separated the two germline ends. The CDR3 has 14 residues. Germline-derived CDR1 and CDR2 are SGHTA and FQGNSA. CDR3 in DNA: TGTGCCAGCAGCCCCGGGGCAAGAACCGGTGGCTACACCTTC. Encoded protein: CASSPGARTGGYTF.

This clonotype was counted once. The V call is TRBV3-1, the J call TRBJ2-7; 9 nucleotides line up with TRBD2. V lost 4 bases and J lost 7; bases outside the gene matches: 5. This CDR3 contains 13 residues. Germline V CDR1 and CDR2: LGHDT, YNNKEL (reference sequence). CDR3 DNA: TGTGCCAGCAGCCCAGGGACTAGCAGAGAGCAGTACTTC. The encoded protein is CASSPGTSREQYF.

This clonotype came up many times. DNA for the CDR3: TGTGCCAGCAGCCTCAGTCAGGAGGGTTACAATGAGCAGTTCTTC. Protein product: CASSLSQEGYNEQFF. V is TRBV4-2 and J is TRBJ2-1; D may be TRBD2 (6 bases). The V and J ends lost 4 bases and 4 bases respectively, with 14 bases between them. Germline loops: CDR1 LGHNA, CDR2 YNFKEQ. The CDR3 has 15 residues.

This clonotype was observed many times. This chain links TRBV7-6 with TRBJ1-2, with 7 bases identical to TRBD1. CDR1 SGHVS and CDR2 FNYEAQ come from the germline V gene. The V and J ends lost 4 bases and 8 bases, in that order; junction bases with no gene match: 16. The CDR3 has 16 residues. CDR3 sequence (DNA): TGTGCCAGCAGCTCAACCCCCCCACCGGACAGGCAAGGCTACACCTTC. It yields the protein CASSSTPPPDRQGYTF.

About this clonotype itself: This may come from a read error, since a much larger clone is one base off. The CDR3 nucleotides are TGCGCCAGCAGCCTTGGACAGGGGGCGCGGAGTGAGCAGTACTTC. As protein: CASSLGQGARSEQYF. This chain uses TRBV5-1 with TRBJ2-5; 11 bases are a match to TRBD1. The germline gives CDR1 SGHRS, CDR2 YFSETQ. This CDR3 is 15 amino acids long. The ends lost 4 bases at V and 11 bases at J; junction bases unmatched: 13.

This clonotype was seen at least ten times. The DNA for the CDR3 is TGCAGTGGACACCTCTCCTACGAGCAGTACTTC. Translated, it gives CSGHLSYEQYF. V usage is TRBV20-1 and J usage is TRBJ2-7; D remains ambiguous. The CDR3 consists of 11 residues. Germline V gives CDR1 DFQATT, CDR2 SNEGSKA (reference sequence). Trimming cost V 7 bases and J 0 bases, with 7 bases left between them.

Many counts were recorded for this clonotype. J is TRBJ1-6 and V is TRBV6-1, with 11 bases fitting TRBD1. This CDR3 is built from 18 residues. Germline CDR1 MNHNS, CDR2 SASEGT. J was trimmed by 0 bases and V by 5 bases; bases with no gene match: 6. CDR3 amino acids: CASSRTGGRSSYNSPLHF. CDR3 bases: TGTGCCAGCAGTCGGACAGGGGGCCGGAGCTCCTATAATTCACCCCTCCACTTT.

This clonotype was picked up many times. The chain couples TRBV2 to TRBJ2-7; 15 nucleotides match TRBD2. The germline gives CDR1 SNHLY, CDR2 FYNNEI. The CDR3 totals 20 residues. V was pared by 5 bases and J by 2 bases, with 16 bases of the junction left unmatched. The CDR3 spells CASSRQRTSGGETLTYEQYF. CDR3 coding DNA: TGTGCCAGCAGTCGGCAACGGACTAGCGGGGGGGAAACCCTCACCTACGAGCAGTACTTC.

This clonotype was detected a few times. The chain recombines TRBV30 with TRBJ2-3, with TRBD1 identical over 9 bases. V dropped 0 bases and J dropped 5; count of bases not matched to a gene: 6. Germline V gene lookup returns CDR1 GTSNPN and CDR2 SVGIG (reference sequence). This CDR3 comprises 15 residues. The CDR3 is CAWSVPTGGIDTQYF. The DNA for the CDR3 is TGTGCCTGGAGTGTTCCAACAGGGGGCATAGATACGCAGTATTTT.

This rearrangement joins TRBV7-3 to TRBJ2-3; 8 bases fit TRBD2. Looked up from germline, CDR1 is SGHTA and CDR2 is FQGTGA. V gave up 5 bases and J gave up 14 bases; unmatched junction bases: 21. The CDR3 runs 16 residues. The CDR3 loop is CASSQRGTKNTGELYF. The CDR3 DNA follows: TGTGCCAGCAGCCAGCGGGGGACTAAGAACACCGGGGAGCTGTATTTT.

The V gene is TRBV2, the J gene TRBJ2-5, with TRBD2 matching 8 bases. This CDR3 spans 15 amino acids. V gave up 6 bases and J gave up 11 bases; unmatched junction bases: 17. CDR1 is SNHLY and CDR2 is FYNNEI in the germline V gene. The CDR3 DNA reads as TGTGCCAGCAGCCCCGGGGGGGGCCGTCCCAATGGGCAGTACTTC. It is translated as CASSPGGGRPNGQYF.

This clonotype was counted at least ten times. V gene TRBV10-3 combines with J gene TRBJ2-7, with D uncertain. The length of the CDR3 is 12 residues. Trimming pared 10 bases from V and 0 bases from J, leaving 10 bases between. Germline V gene sequence: CDR1 ENHRY, CDR2 SYGVKD. The CDR3 is CASMMSSYEQYF. The DNA of the CDR3 is TGTGCCAGCATGATGAGCTCCTACGAGCAGTACTTC.

This sequence joins TRBV7-8 and TRBJ2-4, with 11 bases fitting TRBD2. Near its end, the DNA agrees better with TRBJ2-7, so the J call may be wrong. The germline V gene encodes CDR1 SGHVS and CDR2 FQNEAQ. This CDR3 region has 14 residues. CDR3 loop: CASRSGRATYEQYF. For the CDR3, the DNA is TGTGCCAGCCGTAGCGGGAGGGCCACCTACGAGCAGTACTTC.

This clonotype was detected a few times. The gene calls are TRBV6-2 or TRBV6-3 and TRBJ1-2; D gene unclear. The CDR3 length is 15 residues. Germline V gene data show CDR1 as MNHEY and CDR2 as SVGEGT. Trimming removed 5 bases from V and 5 bases from J, with 18 bases in between. CDR3 sequence: CASSTGPVQPYGYTF. The DNA of the CDR3 is TGTGCCAGCAGTACCGGTCCAGTTCAACCGTATGGCTACACCTTC.

CDR3: CASSLPRGSGANVLTF. DNA of the CDR3: TGCGCCAGCAGCTTGCCGAGGGGCTCTGGGGCCAACGTCCTGACTTTC. This chain joins TRBV5-1 and TRBJ2-6, with D perhaps TRBD1 or TRBD2 (5 bases each). Per the germline V gene, CDR1 is SGHRS and CDR2 is YFSETQ. This CDR3 has 16 amino acids. V lost 1 base and J 0 bases, leaving 8 bases between the germline ends.

The chain links TRBV4-3 to TRBJ1-1; D ambiguous. V lost 0 bases to trimming and J lost 4 bases, with 6 bases between them. CDR1 LGHNA and CDR2 YSLEER come from the germline V gene. The CDR3 contains 13 residues. The CDR3 nucleotides read TGCGCCAGCAGCCAAGAACGAGCCACTGAAGCTTTCTTT. This gives the protein CASSQERATEAFF.

This chain connects TRBV6-5 to TRBJ1-1; D remains unclear. V lost 5 bases to trimming and J lost 0 bases, with 10 bases between them. The CDR3 loop spans 14 amino acids. Germline V gene data show CDR1 as MNHEY and CDR2 as SVGAGI. CDR3 loop: CASSLRVLNTEAFF. DNA of the CDR3: TGTGCCAGCAGTCTGCGGGTGTTGAACACTGAAGCTTTCTTT.

The sample holds a few counts of this clonotype. The V and J genes are TRBV20-1 and TRBJ1-1; D gene ambiguous. V was shortened by 3 bases and J by 4 bases, with 9 bases between the two germline ends. The CDR3 has 12 residues. Germline CDR1 reads DFQATT; CDR2 reads SNEGSKA (reference sequence). The CDR3 DNA sequence: TGCAGTGCTAGGGGAGGGCGCACTGAAGCTTTCTTT. The encoded protein is CSARGGRTEAFF.

This clonotype was counted at least ten times. One junction end disagrees with the germline gene, perhaps due to a read error. The J gene is TRBJ2-1, the V gene TRBV9; no reliable D call. Germline CDR1 reads SGDLS; CDR2 reads YYNGEE. This CDR3 contains 13 residues. This CDR3 reads CAGSASSYNEQFF. CDR3 DNA sequence: TGTGCCGGCAGCGCGAGCTCCTACAATGAGCAGTTCTTC.

This clonotype was detected only a few times. V is TRBV6-2 or TRBV6-3 and J is TRBJ1-1; D remains ambiguous. V gave up 7 bases and J gave up 0 bases, with 9 bases separating them. The V gene's germline CDR1 is MNHEY and CDR2 SVGEGT. The CDR3 runs 13 residues. The CDR3 region has the DNA TGTGCCAGCAACCCAATGATGAACACTGAAGCTTTCTTT. Its translation: CASNPMMNTEAFF.

V and J are TRBV3-1 and TRBJ1-1, with 7 positions matching TRBD1. Germline-derived CDR1 and CDR2 are LGHDT and YNNKEL (reference sequence). Trimming cost V 2 bases and J 0 bases; bases outside gene matches: 0. The CDR3 runs 14 residues. The CDR3 region has the DNA TGTGCCAGCAGCCAAAGGGGGCTGAACACTGAAGCTTTCTTT. Its translation is CASSQRGLNTEAFF.

The rearrangement links TRBV5-1 to TRBJ1-6; D remains unclear. This CDR3 has 16 residues. Trimming shortened V by 0 bases and J by 4 bases, and 11 bases separated the two germline ends. Germline V gives CDR1 SGHRS, CDR2 YFSETQ. The CDR3 spells CASSLDRSHYNSPLHF. The CDR3 DNA reads as TGCGCCAGCAGCTTGGACCGTTCGCATTATAATTCACCCCTCCACTTT. Using reference TRBV5-1 and TRBJ1-6 for the parts outside the CDR3, the full variable domain is KAGVTQTPRYLIKTRGQQVTLSCSPISGHRSVSWYQQTPGQGLQFLFEYFSETQRNKGNFPGRFSGRQFSNSRSEMNVSTLELGDSALYLCASSLDRSHYNSPLHFGNGTRLTVT.

The chain uses TRBV29-1 and TRBJ2-3; D is undetermined. Deletions cut 6 bases from V and 4 bases from J, with 14 bases between. Looked up from germline, CDR1 is SQVTM and CDR2 is ANQGSEA. The CDR3 length is 13 residues. CDR3 in amino acids: CSVATPSADTQYF. The CDR3 DNA follows: TGCAGCGTGGCTACCCCGTCGGCAGATACGCAGTATTTT.

This clonotype was counted at least ten times. CDR3 bases: TGTGCCAGCAAGCTCTCCGGGACAGGGGGATCGGTCTATGGCTACACCTTC. Its protein is CASKLSGTGGSVYGYTF. V gene TRBV6-5 combines with J gene TRBJ1-2; 11 positions agree with TRBD1. This CDR3 spans 17 amino acids. Germline V lookup: CDR1 MNHEY, CDR2 SVGAGI. With 7 bases clipped from V and 4 bases from J, the junction kept 14 bases outside the gene matches.

The chain combines TRBV24-1 with TRBJ1-1; 10 bases fit TRBD1. The CDR3 spans 16 residues. The V gene's germline CDR1 is KGHDR and CDR2 SFDVKD. The V gene end was trimmed by 7 bases and the J gene end by 6 bases; junction bases not matched to a gene: 13. CDR3 nucleotides: TGTGCCACCAGATCCGGGACAGGGGTCCCCAACGCTGAAGCTTTCTTT. This codes for CATRSGTGVPNAEAFF.

This clonotype was picked up many times. J is TRBJ1-6 and V is TRBV4-1, with TRBD1 as a possible D gene (6 bases). Germline lookup yields CDR1 MGHRA and CDR2 YSYEKL. Trimming removed 1 base from V and 13 bases from J, with 17 bases in between. The CDR3 length is 15 residues. CDR3 nucleotides: TGCGCCAGCAGCCAAGCAGGGGCAGGAACGGCTCCCCTCCACTTT. Protein: CASSQAGAGTAPLHF.

This clonotype appeared many times. The chain uses TRBV7-2 and TRBJ2-3; tentatively, D is TRBD2 (6 bases). Trimming took off 5 bases at V and 0 bases at J, with 15 bases between the two ends. From germline, CDR1 is SGHTA and CDR2 FQGNSA. CDR3 size: 16 residues. The CDR3 protein is CASSPGTGFSTDTQYF. The CDR3 DNA sequence: TGTGCCAGCAGCCCGGGGACTGGTTTTAGCACAGATACGCAGTATTTT. The variable domain in full, completed from reference TRBV7-2 and TRBJ2-3, reads GAGVSQSPSNKVTEKGKDVELRCDPISGHTALYWYRQSLGQGLEFLIYFQGNSAPDKSGLPSDRFSAERTGGSVSTLTIQRTQQEDSAVYLCASSPGTGFSTDTQYFGPGTRLTVL.